Sequencing of this T cell receptor (beta chain) was carried out in a study of shared clonotypes between healthy human individuals. Study-level findings and limits: There were few donors, and this limited the genetic and exposure-history diversity represented. Clonotype sharing across donors was expected to vary with sequencing depth.

Concerning this clone itself: Antigen specificity is unknown.

Assay: immunoSEQ multiplex PCR; the TCRdb copy retains only in-frame clones and omits some. Of roughly 650,000 clones detected, 95% to 98% appear once; the ten largest clones hold around 0.058%. The source of this sequence is a woman in her twenties or thirties in good health. Sequenced sample: naive CD4+ T cells sorted from blood. The sample's subset: CD45RA+ positively selected.

This CDR3 is CATSRSRGEQAFF. The CDR3 region has the DNA TGTGCCACCAGCAGAAGTAGGGGTGAACAAGCTTTCTTT. The chain recombines TRBV15 with TRBJ1-1; a possible D gene is TRBD1 (5 bases). V was trimmed by 2 bases and J by 9 bases, leaving 13 bases between them. The CDR3 extends over 13 amino acids. Germline loops: CDR1 LNHNV, CDR2 YYDKDF (reference sequence). Drawing the rest from reference TRBV15 and TRBJ1-1, the complete variable domain is DAMVIQNPRYQVTQFGKPVTLSCSQTLNHNVMYWYQQKSSQAPKLLFHYYDKDFNNEADTPDNFQSRRPNTSFCFLDIRSPGLGDTAMYLCATSRSRGEQAFFGQGTRLTVV.